The 25 T cell receptor beta chains presented below share a single source sample, sequenced in a study of CXCR4 blockade with PD-1 therapy in pancreatic cancer. TCRdb's copy holds only in-frame clones and misses some; the assay was immunoSEQ multiplex PCR. Altogether roughly 15,000 clones are present, over 60% being singletons, with the ten largest covering 5% to 6.5%. The specimen sequenced was tumor tissue. Receptor source: a human donor with pancreatic ductal adenocarcinoma.

V usage is TRBV28 and J usage is TRBJ1-5; D is unresolved. V was cut by 10 bases and J by 0 bases, with 10 bases left in between. This CDR3 spans 13 amino acids. Germline-derived CDR1 and CDR2 are MDHEN and SYDVKM. The CDR3 here is CATERYSNQPQHF. The CDR3 region has the DNA TGTGCCACCGAGAGATATAGCAATCAGCCCCAGCATTTT.

The V and J genes are TRBV6-8 and TRBJ1-1, with a tentative D call TRBD1 (5 bases). Trimming left V 5 bases short and J 6 bases short, with 25 bases between. The CDR3 contains 17 residues. Germline V gene lookup returns CDR1 MNHGY and CDR2 SAAAGT. In DNA, the CDR3 is TGTGCCAGCAGTGTTCCCTTTAGGCAGGGACTTCCCCCTGAAGCTTTCTTT. Amino acids: CASSVPFRQGLPPEAFF.

This clone was observed a handful of times. This chain connects TRBV15 to TRBJ2-7, with D perhaps matching TRBD2 (5 bases). The V end was cut by 4 bases, the J end by 4 bases, with 14 bases between. The germline gives CDR1 LNHNV, CDR2 YYDKDF (reference sequence). This CDR3 region has 14 residues. The CDR3 DNA sequence: TGTGCCACCAGCACAGACGGAGGTGGGTACGAGCAGTACTTC. This translates into CATSTDGGGYEQYF.

This clone is a singleton in its sample. This chain uses TRBV30 with TRBJ1-5; unclear D gene. Germline CDR1 is GTSNPN and CDR2 is SVGIG (reference sequence). V lost 4 bases and J lost 0, with 10 bases in between. The length of the CDR3 is 14 residues. DNA of the CDR3: TGTGCCTGGACCACGGGAAATAGCAATCAGCCCCAGCATTTT. Protein sequence: CAWTTGNSNQPQHF.

J is TRBJ1-5 and V is TRBV28, with a possible D match to TRBD1 (5 bases). V shed 7 bases and J shed 2 bases, with 21 bases lying between them. Germline-derived CDR1 and CDR2 are MDHEN and SYDVKM. CDR3 length: 17 residues. CDR3 sequence reads: CASNPQIGALGNQPQHF. In DNA, the CDR3 is TGTGCCAGCAACCCACAGATAGGGGCCCTAGGCAATCAGCCCCAGCATTTT.

The V call is TRBV6-8, the J call TRBJ2-1, with D possibly being TRBD1 (6 bases). Germline loops: CDR1 MNHGY, CDR2 SAAAGT. V lost 5 bases and J 4 bases, leaving 9 bases between the germline ends. The CDR3 is 13 residues long. The CDR3 spells CASSRQGYNEQFF. The CDR3 DNA reads TGTGCCAGCAGTCGTCAGGGGTACAATGAGCAGTTCTTC.

The rearrangement joins TRBV30 to TRBJ2-7; no clear D. Germline V CDR1 and CDR2: GTSNPN, SVGIG (reference sequence). There are 12 residues in the CDR3. Trimming stripped 6 bases from V and 3 bases from J, with 12 bases between. This chain's CDR3 is CACSWGYYEQYF. The CDR3, as DNA: TGTGCCTGTAGTTGGGGATACTACGAGCAGTACTTC.

The chain employs TRBV11-3 and TRBJ2-3; D is unresolved. V lost 2 bases and J 0 bases, leaving 6 bases between the germline ends. This CDR3 comprises 14 residues. Germline values: CDR1 SGHNT, CDR2 YENEEA. The CDR3 region has the DNA TGTGCCAGCAGCTTAATGGCGAGCACAGATACGCAGTATTTT. It yields the protein CASSLMASTDTQYF.

The J gene is TRBJ2-2, the V gene TRBV23-1; 11 bases map to TRBD2. TRBV23-1 is flagged as an ORF with uncertain function. The CDR3 is 15 amino acids. J gave up 6 bases and V 9 bases, and 9 bases lay outside the gene matches. The CDR3 nucleotides are TGCGCCAGACAAACTAGCGGGAGTTTCTCCGGGGAGCTGTTTTTT. The encoded protein is CARQTSGSFSGELFF.

The V gene is TRBV19, the J gene TRBJ2-5; D is ambiguous. Per germline, CDR1 LNHDA and CDR2 SQIVND (reference sequence). This CDR3 spans 13 amino acids. Trimming cost V 5 bases and J 0 bases, with 7 bases left between them. The CDR3: CASSGVHQETQYF. DNA of the CDR3: TGTGCCAGTAGTGGGGTCCACCAAGAGACCCAGTACTTC.

The V and J genes are TRBV19 and TRBJ1-1, with D tentatively TRBD1 (5 bases). In germline, CDR1 is LNHDA, CDR2 SQIVND (reference sequence). V was pared by 7 bases and J by 4 bases, with 19 bases between. The CDR3 loop spans 15 amino acids. CDR3 in DNA: TGTGCCAGTAAAGAAGCCGCGGGACGTGGCACTGAAGCTTTCTTT. It encodes CASKEAAGRGTEAFF. Full variable domain (remainder filled in from reference TRBV19 and TRBJ1-1): DGGITQSPKYLFRKEGQNVTLSCEQNLNHDAMYWYRQDPGQGLRLIYYSQIVNDFQKGDIAEGYSVSREKKESFPLTVTSAQKNPTAFYLCASKEAAGRGTEAFFGQGTRLTVV.

This clone is a singleton in its sample. The chain uses TRBV29-1 and TRBJ2-7; 7 bases are shared with TRBD1. Germline V gene sequence: CDR1 SQVTM, CDR2 ANQGSEA. This CDR3 spans 13 amino acids. Losses at the gene ends were 0 bases for V and 4 bases for J; bases not matched to a gene: 3. CDR3 sequence: CSVEETGTYEQYF. In nucleotides, the CDR3 is TGCAGCGTTGAAGAGACAGGGACATACGAGCAGTACTTC.

The chain is built from TRBV15 and TRBJ2-1; 11 bases match TRBD2. CDR3 length: 16 residues. J gave up 5 bases and V 0 bases, and 3 bases lay outside the gene matches. The germline V gene has CDR1 LNHNV and CDR2 YYDKDF (reference sequence). CDR3 DNA sequence: TGTGCCACCAGCAGAGACGGGACTAGCGGCCACAATGAGCAGTTCTTC. This gives the protein CATSRDGTSGHNEQFF.

This clone was counted only a few times. V is TRBV4-1 and J is TRBJ1-4, with 8 bases matching TRBD1. After removal of 1 base from V and 7 bases from J, the junction contained 8 bases not matched to a gene. Per germline, CDR1 MGHRA and CDR2 YSYEKL. This CDR3 region has 16 residues. The CDR3 bases are TGCGCCAGCAGCCAAGCGGGGGCAGGGGGCTTTGAAAAACTGTTTTTT. Translating it yields CASSQAGAGGFEKLFF.

J is TRBJ2-7 and V is TRBV18, with D possibly matching TRBD1 (5 bases). The CDR3 runs 13 residues. From germline, CDR1 is KGHSH and CDR2 LQKENI. V was shortened by 3 bases and J by 3 bases, with 9 bases between the two germline ends. For the CDR3, the DNA is TGTGCCAGCTCACCCTTGGACAACTACGAGCAGTACTTC. Protein sequence: CASSPLDNYEQYF.

CDR3 region: CASRPGDRVNTEAFF. The CDR3 bases are TGTGCCAGCAGACCGGGGGACAGGGTGAACACTGAAGCTTTCTTT. The J gene is TRBJ1-1, the V gene TRBV28; 9 bases fit TRBD1. This CDR3 has 15 residues. V was clipped by 6 bases and J by 0 bases; unmatched bases: 5. Looked up from germline, CDR1 is MDHEN and CDR2 is SYDVKM.

This chain uses TRBV28 with TRBJ1-1, with a possible D match to TRBD1 (5 bases). V dropped 11 bases and J dropped 2 bases, with 21 bases sitting between them. The CDR3 spans 15 residues. Germline V lookup: CDR1 MDHEN, CDR2 SYDVKM. As DNA, the CDR3 is TGTGCCTGGCGGGGCAGGGATTTACCTAACACTGAAGCTTTCTTT. Protein: CAWRGRDLPNTEAFF.

V usage is TRBV5-1 and J usage is TRBJ2-1; D not resolved. CDR3 length: 16 amino acids. Trimming left V 0 bases short and J 5 bases short, with 15 bases between. From germline, CDR1 is SGHRS and CDR2 YFSETQ. The CDR3 protein is CASSLVIGRRNNEQFF. CDR3 nucleotides: TGCGCCAGCAGCTTGGTGATAGGCCGTAGAAACAATGAGCAGTTCTTC.

The rearrangement links TRBV5-1 to TRBJ2-7, with D possibly TRBD2 on 5 matching bases. The CDR3 loop spans 15 amino acids. Trimming shortened V by 0 bases and J by 4 bases, and 14 bases separated the two germline ends. CDR1 and CDR2 (germline): SGHRS, YFSETQ. The CDR3 region has the DNA TGCGCCAGCAGCTTGGGCACTCAGGAGGTTTACGAGCAGTACTTC. This encodes CASSLGTQEVYEQYF. The full variable domain, completed using reference TRBV5-1 and TRBJ2-7, is KAGVTQTPRYLIKTRGQQVTLSCSPISGHRSVSWYQQTPGQGLQFLFEYFSETQRNKGNFPGRFSGRQFSNSRSEMNVSTLELGDSALYLCASSLGTQEVYEQYFGPGTRLTVT.

The J gene is TRBJ2-1, the V gene TRBV19, with TRBD2 identical over 12 bases. With 4 bases clipped from V and 7 bases from J, the junction kept 5 bases outside the gene matches. This CDR3 is 15 amino acids long. The germline CDR1 and CDR2 sequences are LNHDA and SQIVND (reference sequence). CDR3 sequence reads: CASSTGLAGKNEQFF. CDR3 nucleotides: TGTGCCAGTAGTACAGGACTAGCGGGAAAGAATGAGCAGTTCTTC. Together with reference TRBV19 and TRBJ2-1, the CDR3 gives the full variable domain: DGGITQSPKYLFRKEGQNVTLSCEQNLNHDAMYWYRQDPGQGLRLIYYSQIVNDFQKGDIAEGYSVSREKKESFPLTVTSAQKNPTAFYLCASSTGLAGKNEQFFGPGTRLTVL.

The chain links TRBV11-3 to TRBJ2-7, with 11 bases identical to TRBD2. This CDR3 is 17 amino acids long. Germline V gene sequence: CDR1 SGHNT, CDR2 YENEEA. Losses at the gene ends were 2 bases for V and 2 bases for J; bases not matched to a gene: 8. The CDR3 DNA follows: TGTGCCAGCAGCTTAAGTAGCGGGAGGGCCGAGACCTACGAGCAGTACTTC. It translates to CASSLSSGRAETYEQYF.

The rearrangement joins TRBV30 to TRBJ2-2; no reliable D call. The CDR3 consists of 13 residues. Trimming shortened V by 0 bases and J by 8 bases, and 10 bases separated the two germline ends. The germline V gene encodes CDR1 GTSNPN and CDR2 SVGIG (reference sequence). The CDR3: CAWSVSRTGELFF. CDR3 coding DNA: TGTGCCTGGAGTGTGTCTCGAACTGGGGAGCTGTTTTTT.

The rearrangement links TRBV30 to TRBJ2-1; 9 bases align to TRBD2. The CDR3 totals 14 residues. Trimming cost V 4 bases and J 6 bases; bases outside gene matches: 7. Germline values: CDR1 GTSNPN, CDR2 SVGIG (reference sequence). The CDR3 DNA sequence: TGTGCCTGGAACCTAGGCGGGAGGGCCAATGAGCAGTTCTTC. This sequence encodes CAWNLGGRANEQFF.

This chain connects TRBV28 to TRBJ1-5, with D tentatively TRBD1 (5 bases). The V end lost 3 bases, the J end lost 9 bases, and 15 bases lay between the germline ends. The length of the CDR3 is 14 residues. The germline V gene encodes CDR1 MDHEN and CDR2 SYDVKM. CDR3 sequence reads: CASSFRGGLRPQHF. The CDR3 DNA is TGTGCCAGCAGTTTCCGGGGGGGTCTACGGCCCCAGCATTTT. The full variable domain, in which reference TRBV28 and TRBJ1-5 provide the parts outside the CDR3, is DVKVTQSSRYLVKRTGEKVFLECVQDMDHENMFWYRQDPGLGLRLIYFSYDVKMKEKGDIPEGYSVSREKKERFSLILESASTNQTSMYLCASSFRGGLRPQHFGDGTRLSIL.

The genes are TRBV14 and TRBJ2-7; TRBD2 aligns across 13 bases. Germline-derived CDR1 and CDR2 are SGHDN and FVKESK. The CDR3 spans 17 residues. V was pared by 0 bases and J by 2 bases, with 4 bases of the junction left unmatched. The CDR3 coding sequence is TGTGCCAGCAGCCAAGATCCCGGGACTAGCGGGACCTACGAGCAGTACTTC. This encodes CASSQDPGTSGTYEQYF.